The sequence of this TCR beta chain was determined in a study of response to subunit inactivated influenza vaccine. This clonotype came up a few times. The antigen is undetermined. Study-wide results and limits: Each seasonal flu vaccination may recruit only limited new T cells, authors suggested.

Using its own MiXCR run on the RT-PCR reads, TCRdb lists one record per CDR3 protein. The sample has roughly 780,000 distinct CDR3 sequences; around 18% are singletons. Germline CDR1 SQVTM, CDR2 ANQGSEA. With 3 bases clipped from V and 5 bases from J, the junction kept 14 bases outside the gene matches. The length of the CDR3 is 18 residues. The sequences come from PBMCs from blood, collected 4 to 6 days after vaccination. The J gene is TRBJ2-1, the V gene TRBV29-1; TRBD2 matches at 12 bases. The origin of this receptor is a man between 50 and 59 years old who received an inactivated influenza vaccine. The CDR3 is CSVDGLAGRTLSHNEQFF. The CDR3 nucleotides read TGCAGCGTTGACGGACTAGCGGGAAGGACCTTATCCCACAATGAGCAGTTCTTC.